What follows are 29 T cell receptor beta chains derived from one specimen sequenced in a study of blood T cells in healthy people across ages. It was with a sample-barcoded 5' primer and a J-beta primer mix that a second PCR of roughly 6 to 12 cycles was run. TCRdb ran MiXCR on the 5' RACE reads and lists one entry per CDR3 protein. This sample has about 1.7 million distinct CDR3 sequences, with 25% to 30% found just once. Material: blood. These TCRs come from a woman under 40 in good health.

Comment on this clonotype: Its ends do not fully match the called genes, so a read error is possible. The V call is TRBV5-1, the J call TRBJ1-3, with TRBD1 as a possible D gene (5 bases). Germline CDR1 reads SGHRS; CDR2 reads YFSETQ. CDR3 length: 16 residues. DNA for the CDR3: TGCGCCAGCAGCCTCAGGTGGGACGACTCTGGAAACACCGTATATTTT. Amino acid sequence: CASSLRWDDSGNTVYF.

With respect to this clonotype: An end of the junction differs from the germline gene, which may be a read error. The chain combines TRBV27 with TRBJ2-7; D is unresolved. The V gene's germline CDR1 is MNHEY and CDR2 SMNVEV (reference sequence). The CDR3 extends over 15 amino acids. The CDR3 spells CAGSLFGGFSYEQYF. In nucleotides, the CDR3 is TGTGCCGGCAGTTTATTCGGCGGCTTCTCCTACGAGCAGTACTTC.

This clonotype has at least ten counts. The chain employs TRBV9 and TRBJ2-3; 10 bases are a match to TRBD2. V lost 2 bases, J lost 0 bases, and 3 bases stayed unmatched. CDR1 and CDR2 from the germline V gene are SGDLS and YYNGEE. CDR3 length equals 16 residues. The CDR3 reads CASSVTSGRSTDTQYF. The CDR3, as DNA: TGTGCCAGCAGCGTGACTAGCGGGCGTAGCACAGATACGCAGTATTTT.

CDR3 residues: CATSTSGRGDTGELFF. The CDR3, as DNA: TGTGCCACCAGTACCTCTGGACGGGGGGACACCGGGGAGCTGTTTTTT. The rearrangement links TRBV24-1 to TRBJ2-2, with TRBD2 matching over 7 bases. The CDR3 totals 16 residues. Germline loops: CDR1 KGHDR, CDR2 SFDVKD. The junction had 9 bases not matched to a gene; V was cut back by 6 bases and J by 3 bases.

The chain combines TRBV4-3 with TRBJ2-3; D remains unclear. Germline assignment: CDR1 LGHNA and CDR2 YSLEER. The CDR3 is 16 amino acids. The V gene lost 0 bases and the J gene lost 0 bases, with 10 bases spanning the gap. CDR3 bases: TGCGCCAGCAGCCAAGACAGGAATCCTAGCACAGATACGCAGTATTTT. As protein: CASSQDRNPSTDTQYF.

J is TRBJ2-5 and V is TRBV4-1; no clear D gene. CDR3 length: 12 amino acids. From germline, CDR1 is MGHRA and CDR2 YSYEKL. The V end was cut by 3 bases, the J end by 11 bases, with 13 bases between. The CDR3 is CASSHDGVHQYF. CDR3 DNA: TGCGCCAGCAGCCACGACGGCGTCCATCAGTACTTC.

The CDR3 loop reads CASSSTGNCGEQFF. The CDR3 nucleotides are TGTGCCAGCAGCTCAACCGGGAACTGCGGAGAGCAGTTCTTC. The rearrangement joins TRBV7-6 to TRBJ2-1; TRBD2 might be the D (5 bases). The CDR3 runs to 14 residues. V was pared by 4 bases and J by 10 bases, with 17 bases between. In germline, CDR1 is SGHVS, CDR2 FNYEAQ.

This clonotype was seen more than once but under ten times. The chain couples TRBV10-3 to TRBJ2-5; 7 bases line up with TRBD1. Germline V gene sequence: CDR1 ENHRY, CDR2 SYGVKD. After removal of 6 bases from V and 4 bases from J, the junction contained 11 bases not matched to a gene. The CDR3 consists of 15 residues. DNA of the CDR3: TGTGCCATCAGCACCCCGGGACAGCCTGTAGAGACCCAGTACTTC. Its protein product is CAISTPGQPVETQYF.

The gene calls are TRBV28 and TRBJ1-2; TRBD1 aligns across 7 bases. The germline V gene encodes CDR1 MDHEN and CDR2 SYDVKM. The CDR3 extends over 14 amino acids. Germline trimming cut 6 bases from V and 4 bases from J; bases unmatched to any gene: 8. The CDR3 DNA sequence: TGTGCCAGCAGGTACAGGGGCTACCGCTATGGCTACACCTTC. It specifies CASRYRGYRYGYTF.

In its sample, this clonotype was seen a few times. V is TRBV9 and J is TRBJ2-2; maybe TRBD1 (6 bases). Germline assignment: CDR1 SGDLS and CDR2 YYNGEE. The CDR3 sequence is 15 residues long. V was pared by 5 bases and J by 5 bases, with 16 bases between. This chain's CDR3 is CASRPTGPHTGELFF. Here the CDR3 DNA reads TGTGCCAGCAGGCCAACAGGGCCCCATACCGGGGAGCTGTTTTTT.

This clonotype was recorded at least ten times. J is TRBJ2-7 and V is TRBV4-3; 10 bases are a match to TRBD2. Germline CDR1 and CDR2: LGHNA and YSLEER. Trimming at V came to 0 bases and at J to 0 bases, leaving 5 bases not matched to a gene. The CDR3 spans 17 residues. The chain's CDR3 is CASSQDSSGGSSYEQYF. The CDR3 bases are TGCGCCAGCAGCCAAGATAGTAGCGGGGGGAGCTCCTACGAGCAGTACTTC.

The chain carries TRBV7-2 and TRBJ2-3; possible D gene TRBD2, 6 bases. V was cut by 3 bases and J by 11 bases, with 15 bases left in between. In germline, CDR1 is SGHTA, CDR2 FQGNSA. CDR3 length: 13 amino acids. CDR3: CASSFGGGARQYF. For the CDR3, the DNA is TGTGCCAGCAGCTTTGGGGGAGGCGCCCGGCAGTATTTT.

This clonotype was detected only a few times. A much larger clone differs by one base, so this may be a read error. CDR3: CSVLLTEAYEQYF. The CDR3 coding sequence is TGCAGCGTTCTTTTGACGGAAGCCTACGAGCAGTACTTC. The chain carries TRBV29-1 and TRBJ2-7, with D unresolved. The CDR3 consists of 13 residues. The V and J ends lost 5 bases and 2 bases respectively, with 13 bases between them. CDR1 is SQVTM, CDR2 ANQGSEA, per germline.

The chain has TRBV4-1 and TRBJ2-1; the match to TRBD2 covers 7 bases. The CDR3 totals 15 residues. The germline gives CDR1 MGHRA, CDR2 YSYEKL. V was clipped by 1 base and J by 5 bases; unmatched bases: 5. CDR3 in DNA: TGCGCCAGCAGCCAAGGGGCTAGCGGAAACAATGAGCAGTTCTTC. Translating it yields CASSQGASGNNEQFF.

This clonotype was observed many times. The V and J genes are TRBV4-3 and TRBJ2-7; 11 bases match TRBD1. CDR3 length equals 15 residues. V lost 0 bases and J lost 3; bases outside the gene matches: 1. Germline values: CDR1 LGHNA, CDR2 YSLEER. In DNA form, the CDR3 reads TGCGCCAGCAGCCAAGAAGGGACAGGGGGCTACGAGCAGTACTTC. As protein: CASSQEGTGGYEQYF.

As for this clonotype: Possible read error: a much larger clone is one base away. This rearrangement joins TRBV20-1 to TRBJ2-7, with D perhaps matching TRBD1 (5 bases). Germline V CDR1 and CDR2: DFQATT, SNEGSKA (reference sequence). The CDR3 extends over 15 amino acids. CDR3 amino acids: CGARGGWGESYEQYF. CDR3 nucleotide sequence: TGCGGTGCTAGAGGTGGTTGGGGCGAGTCCTACGAGCAGTACTTC.

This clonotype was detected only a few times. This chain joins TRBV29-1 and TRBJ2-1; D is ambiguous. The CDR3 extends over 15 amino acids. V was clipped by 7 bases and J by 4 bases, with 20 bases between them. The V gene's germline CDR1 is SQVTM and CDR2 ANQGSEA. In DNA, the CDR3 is TGCAGCGCACATGATTTGGAGTTTGGATACAATGAGCAGTTCTTC. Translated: CSAHDLEFGYNEQFF.

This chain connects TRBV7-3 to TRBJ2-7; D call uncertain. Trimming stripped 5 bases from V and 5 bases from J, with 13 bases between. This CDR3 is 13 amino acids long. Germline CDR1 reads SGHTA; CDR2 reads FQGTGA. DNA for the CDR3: TGTGCCAGCAGCCCCACTAATTCACACGAGCAGTACTTC. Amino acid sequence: CASSPTNSHEQYF.

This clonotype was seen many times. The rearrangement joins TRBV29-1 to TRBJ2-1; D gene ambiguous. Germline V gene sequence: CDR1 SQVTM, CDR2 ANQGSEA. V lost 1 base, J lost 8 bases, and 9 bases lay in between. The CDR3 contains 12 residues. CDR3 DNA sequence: TGCAGCGTTGAAGGGGTAGGGCATGAGCAGTTCTTC. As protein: CSVEGVGHEQFF.

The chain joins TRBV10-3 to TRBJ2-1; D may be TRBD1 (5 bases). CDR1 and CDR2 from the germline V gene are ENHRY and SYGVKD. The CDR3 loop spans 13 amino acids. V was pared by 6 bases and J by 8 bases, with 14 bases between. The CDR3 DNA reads TGTGCCATCAGAGGCGTAGGGGCTGATGAGCAGTTCTTC. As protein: CAIRGVGADEQFF.

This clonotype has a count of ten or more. CDR3 in DNA: TGTGCCAGCACCCCGACACTTAATGGCTACACCTTC. Translation gives CASTPTLNGYTF. The chain uses TRBV6-1 and TRBJ1-2; no clear D gene. Deletions cut 7 bases from V and 6 bases from J, with 12 bases between. This CDR3 has 12 residues. From germline, CDR1 is MNHNS and CDR2 SASEGT.

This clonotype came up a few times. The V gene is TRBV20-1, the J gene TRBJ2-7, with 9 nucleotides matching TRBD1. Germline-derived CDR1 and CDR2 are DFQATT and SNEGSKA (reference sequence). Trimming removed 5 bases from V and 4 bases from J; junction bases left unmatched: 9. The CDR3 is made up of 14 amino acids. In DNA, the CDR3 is TGCAGTGCTGAGACCGGGACAGGGAGGTACGAGCAGTACTTC. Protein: CSAETGTGRYEQYF.

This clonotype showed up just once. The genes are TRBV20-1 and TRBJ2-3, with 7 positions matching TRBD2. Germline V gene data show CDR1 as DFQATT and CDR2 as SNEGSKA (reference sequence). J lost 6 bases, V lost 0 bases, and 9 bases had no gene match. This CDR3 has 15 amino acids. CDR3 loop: CSAREGEGQEDTQYF. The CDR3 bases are TGCAGTGCTAGAGAGGGGGAGGGTCAGGAGGATACGCAGTATTTT.

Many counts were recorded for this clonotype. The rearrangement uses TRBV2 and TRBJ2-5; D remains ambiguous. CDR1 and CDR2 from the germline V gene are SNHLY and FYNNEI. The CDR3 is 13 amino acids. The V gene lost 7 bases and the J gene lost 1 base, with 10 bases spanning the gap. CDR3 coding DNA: TGTGCCAGCACTAGGACCTCCCAAGAGACCCAGTACTTC. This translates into CASTRTSQETQYF.

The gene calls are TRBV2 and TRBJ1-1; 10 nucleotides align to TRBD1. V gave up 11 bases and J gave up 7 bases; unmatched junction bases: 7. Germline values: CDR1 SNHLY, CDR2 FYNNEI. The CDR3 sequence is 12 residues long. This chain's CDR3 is CAGTGDGDEAFF. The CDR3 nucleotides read TGTGCCGGGACAGGGGACGGAGATGAAGCTTTCTTT.

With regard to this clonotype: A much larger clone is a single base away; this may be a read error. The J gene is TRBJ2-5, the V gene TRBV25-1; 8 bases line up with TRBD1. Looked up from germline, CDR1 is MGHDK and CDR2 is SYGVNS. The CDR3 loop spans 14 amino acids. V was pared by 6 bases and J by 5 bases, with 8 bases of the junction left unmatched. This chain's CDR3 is CASRDLGQGETQYF. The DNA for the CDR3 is TGTGCCAGCAGGGACCTTGGACAGGGTGAGACCCAGTACTTC.

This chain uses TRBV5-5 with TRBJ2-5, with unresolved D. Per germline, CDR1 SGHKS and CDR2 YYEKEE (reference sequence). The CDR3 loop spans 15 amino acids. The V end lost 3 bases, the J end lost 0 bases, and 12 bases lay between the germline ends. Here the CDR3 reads CASSSPLQYQETQYF. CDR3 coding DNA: TGTGCCAGCAGCTCGCCTTTACAGTACCAAGAGACCCAGTACTTC.

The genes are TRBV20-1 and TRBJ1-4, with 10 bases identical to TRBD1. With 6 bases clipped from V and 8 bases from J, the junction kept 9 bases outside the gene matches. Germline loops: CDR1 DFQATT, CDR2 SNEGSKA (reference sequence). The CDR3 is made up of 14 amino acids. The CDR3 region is CSATGDRGWEKLFF. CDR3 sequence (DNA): TGCAGTGCGACCGGGGACAGGGGCTGGGAAAAACTGTTTTTT.

CDR3 residues: CASSPPAGRQPQHF. The CDR3 region has the DNA TGTGCCAGCAGCCCACCCGCGGGCCGTCAGCCCCAGCATTTT. The rearrangement uses TRBV7-4 and TRBJ1-5; D is unresolved. The CDR3 consists of 14 residues. Per germline, CDR1 SGHVT and CDR2 SQSDAQ. V was shortened by 5 bases and J by 6 bases, with 14 bases between the two germline ends.